Listed below are T cell receptor beta chains from one sample, sequenced in a study of T cell responses to AZD1222 COVID-19 vaccine. Method: immunoSEQ multiplex PCR; TCRdb's copy keeps in-frame clones and lacks some. The sample holds 110,000 to 150,000 clones, around 92% seen once. Sequenced here: peripheral blood, sampled after recovery from COVID-19. The receptors derive from an adult who had recovered from COVID-19. Both conserved end residues are part of each CDR3. D genes are given only for firm matches. Clone size is given for some rows only: seen once, a few or many times, or a class if the clone is expanded.

v_call	d_call	clone_size	j_call	cdr3_aa	cdr3_nt
TRBV18	.	.	TRBJ2-3	CASSPSRAATDTQYF	TGTGCCAGCTCACCGTCTAGGGCGGCCACAGATACGCAGTATTTT
TRBV30	.	.	TRBJ2-7	CAWSPLVDEQYF	TGTGCCTGGAGTCCCCTTGTGGACGAGCAGTACTTC
TRBV27	.	.	TRBJ2-7	CASSLSGTGGLEQYF	TGTGCCAGCAGTTTATCCGGGACTGGGGGGCTCGAGCAGTACTTC
TRBV5-6	.	.	TRBJ2-7	CASSLVGYEQYF	TGTGCCAGCAGCTTGGTAGGCTACGAGCAGTACTTC
TRBV6-4	.	few	TRBJ2-2	CASSDSSGAGELFF	TGTGCCAGCAGTGACTCATCGGGAGCCGGGGAGCTGTTTTTT
TRBV9	.	once	TRBJ2-3	CASSVLRVGDTQYF	TGTGCCAGCAGCGTGTTGAGGGTGGGAGATACGCAGTATTTT
TRBV6-6	.	.	TRBJ1-1	CASSPPGEAFF	TGTGCCAGCAGTCCCCCGGGCGAAGCTTTCTTT
TRBV2	.	.	TRBJ1-1	CASTMTRTEAFF	TGTGCCAGCACCATGACTCGGACTGAAGCTTTCTTT
TRBV27	.	.	TRBJ2-6	CASSGFGANVLTF	TGTGCCAGCAGTGGGTTCGGGGCCAACGTCCTGACTTTC
TRBV28	TRBD1	.	TRBJ1-4	CASSSLGTAGSEKLFF	TGTGCCAGCAGTTCACTCGGGACAGCAGGTTCGGAAAAACTGTTTTTT
TRBV19	TRBD1	.	TRBJ1-5	CASSPITGGFQPQHF	TGTGCCAGTAGTCCTATTACAGGGGGATTCCAGCCCCAGCATTTT
TRBV28	.	.	TRBJ2-3	CASSPWGTHKSTDTQYF	TGTGCCAGCAGCCCTTGGGGGACCCACAAGAGCACAGATACGCAGTATTTT
TRBV10-3	TRBD1	.	TRBJ1-2	CAIRTGDTSGYTF	TGTGCCATCAGGACAGGGGATACGAGTGGCTACACCTTC
TRBV7-2	TRBD2	.	TRBJ2-1	CASSLKPLGAGVINEQFF	TGTGCCAGCAGCTTAAAGCCCCTAGGGGCGGGAGTCATCAATGAGCAGTTCTTC
TRBV27	.	.	TRBJ1-6	CASSLWGRSPLHF	TGTGCCAGCAGTTTATGGGGGAGGTCACCCCTCCACTTT
TRBV5-5	TRBD2	.	TRBJ2-5	CASSWGSGTWGETQYF	TGTGCCAGCAGCTGGGGTAGCGGGACTTGGGGAGAGACCCAGTACTTC
TRBV18	.	.	TRBJ1-6	CASSPELSRPLHF	TGTGCCAGCTCACCCGAGCTCTCTAGACCCCTCCACTTT
TRBV19	.	.	TRBJ1-5	CASSIKRGNQPQHF	TGTGCCAGTAGTATAAAAAGGGGTAATCAGCCCCAGCATTTT
TRBV19	TRBD1	few	TRBJ1-5	CASTLSGGDRGVPGPQHF	TGTGCCAGTACTCTTTCCGGGGGGGACAGGGGCGTCCCGGGGCCCCAGCATTTT
TRBV19	TRBD2	.	TRBJ2-3	CASSSGLAGDTDTQYF	TGTGCCAGTAGTTCGGGACTAGCGGGCGACACAGATACGCAGTATTTT
TRBV5-1	.	.	TRBJ1-1	CASSPDGTTLNTEAFF	TGCGCCAGCAGCCCGGACGGGACGACTTTGAACACTGAAGCTTTCTTT
TRBV24-1	.	.	TRBJ1-2	CATSDYGGYTF	TGTGCCACCAGTGATTACGGTGGCTACACCTTC
TRBV28	TRBD2	.	TRBJ2-7	CASRVSGSPDEQYF	TGTGCCAGCAGAGTGAGCGGGAGTCCCGACGAGCAGTACTTC
TRBV10-1	TRBD1	.	TRBJ2-7	CASSRTGTGFAEQYF	TGCGCCAGCAGTCGCACCGGGACAGGCTTCGCCGAGCAGTACTTC